The sequence of this T cell receptor beta chain was determined in a study of early T cells in non-severe SARS-CoV-2 infection. The overall study: Sequenced bulk RNA came from whole blood that was unsorted, and chains were unpaired.

The V gene's germline CDR1 is MNHNY and CDR2 SVGAGI (reference sequence). CDR3 length: 13 residues. V was pared by 4 bases and J by 8 bases, with 6 bases of the junction left unmatched. The library protocol tagged individual cDNA molecules with unique molecular identifiers. MiXCR, run by TCRdb on the 5' RACE reads, gives a single entry per CDR3 protein. This sample yields fewer than 100,000 distinct CDR3 sequences, of which roughly 5.7% are seen a single time; roughly 8.4% belongs to the top ten. This clonotype was counted at least ten times. The TCR sequence derives from an adult who was a healthcare worker with PCR-confirmed SARS-CoV-2 infection or an uninfected control (not recorded which). Source material: whole blood. The chain combines TRBV6-6 with TRBJ1-2; 8 bases line up with TRBD1. CDR3 sequence (DNA): TGTGCCAGCAGTTCACCGACAGGGGAAGGCTACACCTTC. As protein: CASSSPTGEGYTF.